These 9 T cell receptor beta chains were all obtained from the same sample, sequenced in a study of blood T cell repertoires in COVID-19. This table comes from immunoSEQ multiplex PCR, and its TCRdb copy is limited to in-frame clones, with some not included. The top ten clones hold about a third of a sample with about 80,000 clones, roughly 80% of them seen once. Sequenced sample: peripheral blood. The origin of the receptors is a woman between 70 and 85 years old with acute or convalescent COVID-19.

V usage is TRBV6-1 and J usage is TRBJ2-5; D perhaps matches TRBD1 (6 bases). CDR1 is MNHNS and CDR2 is SASEGT in the germline V gene. Trimming cost V 2 bases and J 7 bases, with 14 bases left between them. The CDR3 is 14 residues long. The CDR3, as DNA: TGTGCCAGCAGTGAATACCAGGGGACGGGGACCCAGTACTTC. It codes for CASSEYQGTGTQYF.

CDR3 bases: TGTGCCAGCAGTCCTCGGGTATCGTTAACCTACGAGCAGTACTTC. It encodes CASSPRVSLTYEQYF. J is TRBJ2-7 and V is TRBV28; D is ambiguous. V was cut by 5 bases and J by 2 bases, with 16 bases left in between. CDR3 length: 15 amino acids. In germline, CDR1 is MDHEN, CDR2 SYDVKM.

The V call is TRBV24-1, the J call TRBJ1-5; D possibly corresponds to TRBD1 (6 bases). The V gene's germline CDR1 is KGHDR and CDR2 SFDVKD. V was shortened by 9 bases and J by 0 bases, with 20 bases between the two germline ends. The CDR3 has 17 amino acids. The CDR3 protein is CATQPGRTEYSNQPQHF. The CDR3 nucleotides are TGTGCCACCCAACCGGGCAGGACAGAATATAGCAATCAGCCCCAGCATTTT.

CDR3: CASSWGGQGNQETQYF. CDR3 DNA sequence: TGTGCCAGCAGCTGGGGGGGACAGGGAAACCAAGAGACCCAGTACTTC. The V call is TRBV7-9, the J call TRBJ2-5; 9 positions agree with TRBD1. The V gene's germline CDR1 is SEHNR and CDR2 FQNEAQ (reference sequence). CDR3 length: 16 residues. The J segment lost 0 bases and the V segment lost 4 bases, leaving 6 bases of the junction unmatched.

The chain carries TRBV5-6 and TRBJ2-1; 14 nucleotides match TRBD2. The V segment lost 0 bases and the J segment 10 bases; nucleotides outside the gene matches: 3. The CDR3 sequence is 15 residues long. CDR1 is SGHDT, CDR2 YYEEEE, per germline. The CDR3: CASSLVGTSGGEQFF. CDR3 DNA: TGTGCCAGCAGCTTGGTGGGGACTAGCGGGGGCGAGCAGTTCTTC.

The rearrangement uses TRBV6-1 and TRBJ1-5; 7 bases align to TRBD1. Germline V gene sequence: CDR1 MNHNS, CDR2 SASEGT. The CDR3 is 19 amino acids. V gave up 4 bases and J gave up 0 bases; unmatched junction bases: 15. The DNA for the CDR3 is TGTGCCAGCAGTGGACAGGGACCCGGTGTCCTCAATAGCAATCAGCCCCAGCATTTT. Amino acid sequence: CASSGQGPGVLNSNQPQHF.

This sequence joins TRBV5-1 and TRBJ1-2; 8 bases match TRBD1. Germline V gene sequence: CDR1 SGHRS, CDR2 YFSETQ. V lost 4 bases and J lost 6; bases outside the gene matches: 5. CDR3 length equals 13 residues. Written as DNA, the CDR3 is TGCGCCAGCAGCGAACAGGGGGTCGATGGCTACACCTTC. Its protein is CASSEQGVDGYTF.

This clone was detected once. The chain is built from TRBV11-2 and TRBJ1-1; 10 bases are shared with TRBD1. CDR1 and CDR2 (germline): SGHAT, FQNNGV. V lost 5 bases to trimming and J lost 10 bases; unmatched junction nucleotides: 4. This CDR3 has 12 residues. CDR3 DNA sequence: TGTGCCAGCAGCGTAAGGACAGGGGGAGCTTTCTTT. It yields the protein CASSVRTGGAFF.

This chain connects TRBV7-9 to TRBJ2-2, with TRBD2 identical over 8 bases. V dropped 5 bases and J dropped 4; count of bases not matched to a gene: 6. Germline V gene lookup returns CDR1 SEHNR and CDR2 FQNEAQ (reference sequence). This CDR3 is built from 15 residues. The CDR3 spells CASSHTGGGTGELFF. In DNA, the CDR3 is TGTGCCAGCAGCCATACCGGGGGGGGCACCGGGGAGCTGTTTTTT.